The source of this T cell receptor (beta chain) is a study of pediatric ulcerative colitis (dated by TCRdb to between 2018 and 2020). About the study as a whole: From nine newly diagnosed, treatment-naive pediatric ulcerative colitis patients and four non-IBD control children, paired blood and rectal samples were collected.

The study at large found these results: The healthy control group was small, with only four individuals. For technical reasons, blood samples from a couple of patients gave substantially fewer templates, and these samples were excluded from the blood-rectal overlap analysis. Features of the rectal repertoire distinguished controls, mild-moderate colitis patients and acute severe colitis patients, and in acute severe colitis, rectal diversity was reduced because of clonal expansions. Because repertoires were derived from total lymphocyte DNA, patterns in rare subsets such as regulatory T cells may not have been reflected. A couple of rectal CDR3 clonotypes were detected in all ulcerative colitis patients and were not detected in any of the controls. Compared with controls, ulcerative colitis patients showed significantly higher autologous blood-rectal clonal overlap, a finding that suggests increased T cell trafficking to inflamed tissue.

Using the immunoSEQ TRB Survey service, rearranged CDR3 beta regions were amplified from genomic DNA with multiplex V and J primers. Survey-level sequencing depth of up to 500,000 reads per sample was used to keep depth equal across samples. The libraries were purified and pooled, then sequenced using Illumina technology. As for the authors' bioinformatics: Productive clonality, sample overlap, pairwise scatters, CDR3 beta length, V/D/J gene usage and productiveness were assessed with immunoSEQ online tools. Calculated diversity was the number of unique rearrangements divided by total templates times 100; Shannon and Simpson indices were also computed. Z-score normalized data were analyzed by principal component analysis with the R prcomp function and the ggbiplot package. Blood-rectal clonal overlap within each subject was quantified with Morisita's index. Imported from immuneACCESS, the table was reduced by TCRdb to in-frame sequences with V and J called. These copies leave out some clones; in studies compared against another copy, an unresolved V gene accounts for under half, and the cause of the remainder is not known. V, J and clone size reflect that table, while D and trimming were determined from the DNA. The sample table lists about 60,000 clones, approximately 87% of them with a count of one. The ten largest clones represent approximately 1.5% of the sample.

The control children had a colonoscopy because IBD was suspected, showed normal endoscopy both macroscopically and histologically, and did not receive an IBD diagnosis during the next year. A blood sample was drawn at the time of the colonoscopy. The Wizard kit (Promega) was used to extract genomic DNA from the blood and intestinal samples. Compared with germline, V lacks 4 bases and J lacks 0 bases; bases without a gene match: 9. Including the terminal cysteine and phenylalanine, the CDR3 comprises 17 residues. Left in the record is the CDR3 DNA by itself, 51 bases read in frame from the first base. Looking up the germline V gene (reference sequence) yields CDR1 SEHNR and CDR2 FQNEAQ. This clone occurred once. Its target antigen remains unknown. No quality values exist for individual bases; no much larger clone is one base distant.

Material for sequencing was blood. The clonotype was recovered from a boy younger than 18 who was a control in a study of pediatric ulcerative colitis. In this chain, TRBV7-9 is recombined with TRBJ1-3; a stretch of 7 junction bases matches TRBD1. The CDR3 sequence is CASSSRDSQHSGNTIYF. The nucleotide sequence reads as follows: TGTGCCAGCAGCTCTAGGGACAGCCAACACTCTGGAAACACCATATATTTT.